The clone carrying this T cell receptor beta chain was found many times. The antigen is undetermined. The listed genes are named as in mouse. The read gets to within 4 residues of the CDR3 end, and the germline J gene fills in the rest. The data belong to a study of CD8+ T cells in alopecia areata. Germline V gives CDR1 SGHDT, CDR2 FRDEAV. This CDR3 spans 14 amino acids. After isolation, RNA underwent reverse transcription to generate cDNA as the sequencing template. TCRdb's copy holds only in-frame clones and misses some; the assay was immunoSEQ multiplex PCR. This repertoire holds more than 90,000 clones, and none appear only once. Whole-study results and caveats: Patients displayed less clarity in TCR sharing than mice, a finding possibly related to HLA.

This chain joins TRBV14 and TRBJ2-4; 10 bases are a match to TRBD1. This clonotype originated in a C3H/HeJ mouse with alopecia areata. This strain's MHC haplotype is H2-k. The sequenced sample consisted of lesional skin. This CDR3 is CASSYRQGANTLYF. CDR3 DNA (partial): TGTGCCAGCAGTTATAGACAGGGGGCAAAC.